A single sample is the source of the 7 T cell receptor beta chains below, sequenced in a study of blood T cells in healthy people across ages. Sample-barcoded 5' priming and a J-beta primer mix drove a second PCR of roughly 6 to 12 cycles. From the 5' RACE reads, TCRdb called clonotypes with MiXCR, one entry per CDR3 protein. Here the sample spans around 1,900,000 distinct CDR3 sequences, 35% to 50% being singletons. The specimen sequenced was blood. These receptors were obtained from a human donor in good health.

This clonotype has more than one count but fewer than ten. V usage is TRBV4-3 and J usage is TRBJ1-2; no definite D call. The CDR3 length is 16 residues. Looked up from germline, CDR1 is LGHNA and CDR2 is YSLEER. V was shortened by 0 bases and J by 3 bases, with 14 bases between the two germline ends. The CDR3 here is CASSQEVRGYYYGYTF. CDR3 nucleotide sequence: TGCGCCAGCAGCCAAGAGGTGCGGGGATACTACTATGGCTACACCTTC.

V is TRBV5-1 and J is TRBJ2-7; D tentatively fits TRBD1 or TRBD2 (5 bases each). In germline, CDR1 is SGHRS, CDR2 YFSETQ. CDR3 length equals 13 residues. Trimming removed 5 bases from V and 5 bases from J, with 14 bases in between. The CDR3 DNA sequence: TGCGCCAGCAGGTATCCCGGGGCTGACGAGCAGTACTTC. Its translation is CASRYPGADEQYF. The full variable domain, completed using reference TRBV5-1 and TRBJ2-7, is KAGVTQTPRYLIKTRGQQVTLSCSPISGHRSVSWYQQTPGQGLQFLFEYFSETQRNKGNFPGRFSGRQFSNSRSEMNVSTLELGDSALYLCASRYPGADEQYFGPGTRLTVT.

This clonotype appeared a few times. One end of the junction is discordant with germline, which a read error may explain. This chain joins TRBV29-1 and TRBJ2-1; possible D gene TRBD2, 5 bases. There are 10 residues in the CDR3. The V gene's germline CDR1 is SQVTM and CDR2 ANQGSEA. The CDR3 DNA follows: TGCAGCGTTGCGGGGAATGGGCAGTTCTTC. Protein: CSVAGNGQFF.

V usage is TRBV5-1 and J usage is TRBJ2-3, with D tentatively TRBD2 (5 bases). Germline V gene lookup returns CDR1 SGHRS and CDR2 YFSETQ. CDR3 size: 16 residues. V lost 4 bases to trimming and J lost 4 bases, with 19 bases between them. CDR3 amino acids: CASSLRRSFRADTQYF. CDR3 sequence (DNA): TGCGCCAGCAGCCTGCGGAGGAGTTTTAGGGCAGATACGCAGTATTTT.

The chain employs TRBV20-1 and TRBJ1-2; D gene ambiguous. The CDR3 consists of 15 residues. The germline CDR1 and CDR2 sequences are DFQATT and SNEGSKA (reference sequence). Trimming removed 0 bases from V and 0 bases from J, with 11 bases in between. CDR3 nucleotide sequence: TGCAGTGCTAGAGACTTAACAAGCGCTAACTATGGCTACACCTTC. This translates into CSARDLTSANYGYTF.

This clonotype has only a few counts. The V call is TRBV28, the J call TRBJ2-7; D gene unclear. Between the trimmed V and J ends, which lost 8 bases and 2 bases, there was a span of 7 bases. The germline CDR1 and CDR2 sequences are MDHEN and SYDVKM. This CDR3 is 11 amino acids long. The CDR3 DNA is TGTGCCAGCGGGCAGCCCTACGAGCAGTACTTC. As protein: CASGQPYEQYF.

V usage is TRBV6-5 and J usage is TRBJ2-7, with 10 bases lining up with TRBD2. After removal of 2 bases from V and 6 bases from J, the junction contained 7 bases not matched to a gene. This CDR3 comprises 15 residues. CDR1 is MNHEY and CDR2 is SVGAGI in the germline V gene. CDR3 sequence reads: CASSYSGGAGVEQYF. The CDR3 DNA follows: TGTGCCAGCAGTTACAGCGGGGGGGCGGGCGTCGAGCAGTACTTC.